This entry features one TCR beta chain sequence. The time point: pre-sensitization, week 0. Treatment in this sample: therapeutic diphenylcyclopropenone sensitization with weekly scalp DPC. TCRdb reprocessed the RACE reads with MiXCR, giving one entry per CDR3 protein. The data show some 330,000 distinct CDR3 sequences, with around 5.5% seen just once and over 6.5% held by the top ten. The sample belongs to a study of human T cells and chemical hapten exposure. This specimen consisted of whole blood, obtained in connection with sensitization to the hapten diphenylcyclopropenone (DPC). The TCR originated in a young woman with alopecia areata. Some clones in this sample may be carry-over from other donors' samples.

CDR3 bases: TGTGCCACCGCGGACGTAACCTACGAGCAGTACTTC. Its translation is CATADVTYEQYF. The chain joins TRBV6-2 or TRBV6-3 to TRBJ2-7, with D uncertain. V was clipped by 10 bases and J by 2 bases, with 12 bases between them. Germline V gene sequence: CDR1 MNHEY, CDR2 SVGEGT. The CDR3 covers 12 residues.